This TCR beta chain originates from a study of T cell repertoires in cytomegalovirus infection (dated by TCRdb to about 2019). Looking at the study overall: Donor HLA type was relevant to the analysis, because carriage of CMV infection together with the matching HLA type was indicated by public TCR beta signatures. Here is what the overall study found, with its caveats: The ex vivo response was dominated by HLA-C-restricted CMV-specific TCR beta clonotypes, which also provided the single most frequent clonotype in two of eight donors. In both this cohort and an independent cohort of over 350 donors, the cumulative frequency of public TCR beta family members distinguished carriers of CMV infection plus the relevant HLA type.

This clonotype was found many times. It has no known antigen specificity. Per-base quality was not reported, and no clone a single base away is much larger than it. Sequencing took place on an Illumina HiSeq 1500. TCRdb trimmed the raw reads at Q25, called clones with MiXCR and kept productive beta chains. Each CDR3 protein appears once, grouped with its most common genes and DNA. The sample table holds around 440,000 distinct CDR3 sequences, of which about 11% were seen once. The top ten clones comprise 10% of the sample. There are 15 amino acids in the CDR3, from cysteine to phenylalanine inclusive. Just the 45-base CDR3 DNA is kept, in frame starting at base 1. CDR1 and CDR2 are drawn from the germline V gene: SNHLY, FYNNEI. A distance of 13 bases separates the germline ends of V and J, which lose 4 bases and 4 bases respectively.

The chain joins TRBV2 to TRBJ2-2, with no confidently assigned D gene. The TCR originated in a human donor in good health (CMV status not recorded). Some clones in this sample may be carry-over from other donors' samples. The sample was PBMCs. The nucleotides are TGTGCCAGCAGTGCGACGGCCGTTGGCACCGGGGAGCTGTTTTTT. Its protein is CASSATAVGTGELFF. This CDR3, with the reference TRBV2 and TRBJ2-2 proteins standing in past its ends, gives the full variable domain EPEVTQTPSHQVTQMGQEVILRCVPISNHLYFYWYRQILGQKVEFLVSFYNNEISEKSEIFDDQFSVERPDGSNFTLKIRSTKLEDSAMYFCASSATAVGTGELFFGEGSRLTVL.